This T cell receptor beta chain came from a study of patients and donors after allogeneic stem cell transplantation. Trimming shortened V by 7 bases and J by 2 bases, and 11 bases separated the two germline ends. CDR1 is MDHEN and CDR2 is SYDVKM in the germline V gene. The CDR3 spans 13 residues. TCRdb processed the RT-PCR reads anew with MiXCR; each CDR3 protein has one entry. The table records 100,000 to 130,000 distinct CDR3 sequences, around 33% of them present only once. The origin of this receptor is a human donor who was either an allogeneic HSCT recipient or a stem cell or donor lymphocyte infusion donor (not recorded which). It is not recorded whose cells these are; they may come from a transplant donor. The source material was blood, either unsorted or a sorted T cell fraction (not recorded which). This chain joins TRBV28 and TRBJ1-1; D is ambiguous. The CDR3 sequence: CASTTNLNTEAFF. The CDR3 DNA is TGTGCCAGCACTACCAACTTAAACACTGAAGCTTTCTTT.